The 17 T cell receptor beta chains listed next were all sequenced from one sample in a study of human T cells and chemical hapten exposure. MiXCR, run by TCRdb on the RACE reads, gives a single entry per CDR3 protein. The top ten hold 1% to 1.5% of the sample, which has fewer than 90,000 distinct CDR3 sequences, less than 8% seen once. Time point specified: patch test 2, 6 weeks after DPC sensitization. The sample's treatment: therapeutic diphenylcyclopropenone sensitization with weekly scalp DPC. The sequencing here drew on whole blood, taken in connection with sensitization to the hapten diphenylcyclopropenone (DPC). The receptors shown here come from a woman between 25 and 40 years old with alopecia areata. Some clones in this sample may be carry-over from other donors' samples.

The table lists this clonotype with many counts. The chain joins TRBV4-2 to TRBJ1-4; D is uncertain. In germline, CDR1 is LGHNA, CDR2 YNFKEQ. V was pared by 0 bases and J by 2 bases, with 7 bases between. The CDR3 extends over 15 amino acids. In nucleotides, the CDR3 is TGTGCCAGCAGCCAAGAGAGGGTTACTAATGAAAAACTGTTTTTT. It translates to CASSQERVTNEKLFF.

There are many counts of this clonotype. The chain joins TRBV27 to TRBJ1-1, with D perhaps matching TRBD1 (5 bases). V was shortened by 5 bases and J by 3 bases, with 16 bases between the two germline ends. Germline CDR1 is MNHEY and CDR2 is SMNVEV (reference sequence). The length of the CDR3 is 15 residues. DNA for the CDR3: TGTGCCAGCAGTGCGGGACCCCGTGGGGACACTGAAGCTTTCTTT. Protein product: CASSAGPRGDTEAFF.

This CDR3 is CASSLLSLMNTEAFF. CDR3 DNA: TGTGCCAGCAGTTTATTAAGTCTGATGAACACTGAAGCTTTCTTT. The rearrangement joins TRBV12-3 or TRBV12-4 to TRBJ1-1; D unclear. Deletions cut 2 bases from V and 0 bases from J, with 10 bases between. The CDR3 length is 15 residues.

This clonotype was counted at least ten times. The J gene is TRBJ2-7, the V gene TRBV21-1; TRBD1 is taken as the D call from the table, unchecked against the DNA. TRBV21-1 is a pseudogene. CDR3 length equals 13 residues. The CDR3 DNA follows: TGTGCCAGCAGCAAAGGGACAGCCTACGAGCAGTACTTC. Translated: CASSKGTAYEQYF.

This clonotype has more than one count but fewer than ten. DNA for the CDR3: TGCAGTGCTAGAGGTGCAGGGGCAGTGTCACCCCTCCACTTT. Translated, it gives CSARGAGAVSPLHF. The rearrangement uses TRBV20-1 and TRBJ1-6; D possibly corresponds to TRBD1 (6 bases). V lost 1 base, J lost 10 bases, and 14 bases lay in between. CDR1 is DFQATT and CDR2 is SNEGSKA in the germline V gene (reference sequence). This CDR3 has 14 residues.

Turning to this clonotype: An end of the junction differs from the germline gene, which may be a read error. V gene TRBV7-2 combines with J gene TRBJ2-3, with unresolved D. This CDR3 region has 16 residues. Germline V gene lookup returns CDR1 SGHTA and CDR2 FQGNSA. The DNA for the CDR3 is TGTGCCAGCAGCTTAGGGGTGGTTAGCTACACAGATAGGCAGTATTTT. Amino acid sequence: CASSLGVVSYTDRQYF.

This clonotype was seen many times. The gene calls are TRBV10-3 and TRBJ1-1, with D perhaps TRBD1 (6 bases). V was trimmed by 3 bases and J by 0 bases, leaving 8 bases between them. The germline gives CDR1 ENHRY, CDR2 SYGVKD. This CDR3 has 14 amino acids. CDR3 DNA sequence: TGTGCCATCAGTGATGGGACACTGAACACTGAAGCTTTCTTT. As protein: CAISDGTLNTEAFF.

This clonotype was counted between two and nine times. This may be a read error, as it is one base from a much larger clone. The J gene is TRBJ1-2, the V gene TRBV20-1; the D gene is possibly TRBD1 (5 bases). Germline V CDR1 and CDR2: DFQATT, SNEGSKA (reference sequence). This CDR3 comprises 12 residues. Here the CDR3 reads CSASVRVYGYNF. DNA of the CDR3: TGCAGTGCTAGCGTCAGGGTCTATGGCTACAACTTC.

This clonotype was seen ten or more times. The rearrangement links TRBV7-3 to TRBJ2-3; D is unresolved. This CDR3 is 12 amino acids long. V was shortened by 5 bases and J by 6 bases, with 9 bases between the two germline ends. Germline-derived CDR1 and CDR2 are SGHTA and FQGTGA. The CDR3 bases are TGTGCCAGCAGCCCTGGCTTTGATACGCAGTATTTT. It is translated as CASSPGFDTQYF.

This clonotype was picked up many times. The chain recombines TRBV5-1 with TRBJ1-1; D unclear. The germline gives CDR1 SGHRS, CDR2 YFSETQ. This CDR3 contains 14 residues. Trimming shortened V by 6 bases and J by 5 bases, and 17 bases separated the two germline ends. The DNA for the CDR3 is TGCGCCAGCACGCCGGATCCAAGCGGGACTGAAGCTTTCTTT. Protein: CASTPDPSGTEAFF.

This clonotype was found many times. The V gene is TRBV9, the J gene TRBJ2-3; D possibly corresponds to TRBD2 (6 bases). The CDR3 consists of 16 residues. V lost 4 bases to trimming and J lost 0 bases, with 15 bases between them. The germline V gene has CDR1 SGDLS and CDR2 YYNGEE. The CDR3: CASSTGSATSTDTQYF. CDR3 DNA sequence: TGTGCCAGCAGCACCGGGAGCGCCACTAGCACAGATACGCAGTATTTT.

The chain couples TRBV2 to TRBJ1-4; no firm D call. The germline CDR1 and CDR2 sequences are SNHLY and FYNNEI. With 4 bases removed from V and 5 bases from J, the gap between germline ends came to 8 bases. The CDR3 length is 13 residues. CDR3 DNA: TGTGCCAGCAGTGTAATAGGAAATGAAAAACTGTTTTTT. Its translation: CASSVIGNEKLFF.

In its sample, this clonotype was seen many times. The chain joins TRBV29-1 to TRBJ1-1; perhaps TRBD1 as D (6 bases). The V gene's germline CDR1 is SQVTM and CDR2 ANQGSEA. Trimming cost V 6 bases and J 3 bases, with 8 bases left between them. The CDR3 sequence is 11 residues long. CDR3 DNA sequence: TGCAGCGTCGGACAGTACACTGAAGCTTTCTTT. It codes for CSVGQYTEAFF.

Many counts were recorded for this clonotype. The genes are TRBV10-3 and TRBJ2-3, with 7 nucleotides matching TRBD2. Germline V gives CDR1 ENHRY, CDR2 SYGVKD. Trimming removed 8 bases from V and 1 base from J; junction bases left unmatched: 3. The CDR3 loop spans 13 amino acids. CDR3 coding DNA: TGTGCCATCCATCTAGCGGGCACAGATACGCAGTATTTT. Protein sequence: CAIHLAGTDTQYF.

This clonotype was detected a few times. The chain employs TRBV30 and TRBJ2-3, with no clear D. The V gene lost 2 bases and the J gene lost 6 bases, with 9 bases spanning the gap. CDR1 GTSNPN and CDR2 SVGIG come from the germline V gene (reference sequence). This CDR3 has 12 amino acids. The CDR3 DNA is TGTGCCTGGAGTCCTACCCCGGATACGCAGTATTTT. It translates to CAWSPTPDTQYF.

This clonotype was observed a few times. The CDR3 DNA reads as TGTGCCATCAGTGACCCCAACACCTTACCCCGTGGCTACACCTTC. Protein sequence: CAISDPNTLPRGYTF. V usage is TRBV10-3 and J usage is TRBJ1-2; D gene ambiguous. V was trimmed by 3 bases and J by 7 bases, leaving 18 bases between them. Germline V gene lookup returns CDR1 ENHRY and CDR2 SYGVKD. CDR3 length equals 15 residues.

This clonotype has at least ten counts. This chain joins TRBV10-1 and TRBJ2-3, with 7 bases identical to TRBD2. This CDR3 region has 15 residues. Germline V gene data show CDR1 as WNHNN and CDR2 as SYGVQD (reference sequence). J lost 0 bases, V lost 4 bases, and 4 bases had no gene match. The CDR3 nucleotides read TGCGCCAGCAGTGCGGCGGGGGAGAGCACAGATACGCAGTATTTT. Translation: CASSAAGESTDTQYF.